This T cell receptor (beta chain) was recorded in a study of spatial heterogeneity in lung cancer. Notes on this clonotype: Its antigen is still unknown.

As for time point: blood at routine non-recurrence follow-up after resection. The sequenced material consisted of unsorted whole RNA from tumor, nontumor lung or frozen PBMC. The CDR3 spans 14 residues. Germline assignment: CDR1 DFQATT and CDR2 SNEGSKA (reference sequence). The trim removed 6 bases at V and 7 bases at J, leaving 7 bases unmatched. TCRdb used MiXCR to reprocess the 5' RACE reads, holding one entry per CDR3 protein. The table has roughly 120,000 distinct CDR3 sequences, more than 10% seen once; the top ten hold about 15%. Regarding the study as a whole: At resection, ubiquitous expanded tumor TCRs appeared in blood more than at follow-up.

The chain uses TRBV20-1 and TRBJ2-1, with 12 nucleotides matching TRBD2. The source was PBMCs, collected at follow-up. The clonotype comes from a male donor with early-stage non-small cell lung cancer. CDR3 region: CSASRTSGMNEQFF. CDR3 DNA sequence: TGCAGTGCCTCCAGGACTAGCGGGATGAATGAGCAGTTCTTC.